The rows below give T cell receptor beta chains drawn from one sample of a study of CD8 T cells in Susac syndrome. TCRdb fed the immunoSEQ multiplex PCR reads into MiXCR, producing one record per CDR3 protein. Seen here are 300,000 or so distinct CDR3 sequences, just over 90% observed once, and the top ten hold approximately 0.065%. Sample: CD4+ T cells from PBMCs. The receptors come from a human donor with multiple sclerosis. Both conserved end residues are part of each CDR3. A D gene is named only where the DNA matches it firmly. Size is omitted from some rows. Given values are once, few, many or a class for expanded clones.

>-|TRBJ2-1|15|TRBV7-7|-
CASSPDRVAVDEQFF
TGTGCTAGCAGCCCCGATAGGGTAGCGGTGGATGAGCAGTTCTTC
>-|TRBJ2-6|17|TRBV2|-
CASSEAGRPLASNVLTF
TGTGCCAGCAGTGAGGCAGGGCGGCCGCTTGCCTCCAACGTCCTGACTTTC
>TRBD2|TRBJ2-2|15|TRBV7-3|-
CTSSPLAGAGGELFF
TGTACCAGCAGTCCCCTAGCGGGAGCGGGCGGGGAGCTGTTTTTT
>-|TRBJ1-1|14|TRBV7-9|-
CASSPKGVNTEAFF
TGTGCCAGCAGCCCAAAAGGGGTGAACACTGAAGCTTTCTTT
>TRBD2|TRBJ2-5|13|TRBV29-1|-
CSVAGTSYETQYF
TGCAGCGTTGCCGGGACTAGCTACGAGACCCAGTACTTC
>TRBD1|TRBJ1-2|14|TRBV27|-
CASSVNRGQNGYTF
TGTGCCAGCAGTGTAAACAGGGGGCAGAATGGCTACACCTTC
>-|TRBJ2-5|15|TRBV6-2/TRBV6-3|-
CASRDYSGVQETQYF
TGTGCCAGCCGCGACTATAGCGGAGTCCAAGAGACCCAGTACTTC
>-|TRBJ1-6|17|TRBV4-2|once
CASSQDVAGRVNSPLHF
TGTGCCAGCAGCCAAGATGTAGCGGGCAGGGTTAATTCACCCCTCCACTTT
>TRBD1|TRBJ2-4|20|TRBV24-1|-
CATSDFDGQGPRVAKNIQYF
TGTGCCACCAGTGATTTCGATGGACAGGGGCCACGAGTAGCCAAAAACATTCAGTACTTC
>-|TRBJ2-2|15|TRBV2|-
CASSENSGVVGELFF
TGTGCCAGCAGTGAAAACAGTGGAGTAGTGGGGGAGCTGTTTTTT
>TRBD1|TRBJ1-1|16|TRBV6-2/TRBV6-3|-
CASSPSNRGLGTEAFF
TGTGCCAGCAGCCCCTCAAACAGGGGGCTCGGCACTGAAGCTTTCTTT
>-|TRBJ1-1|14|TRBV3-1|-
CASSQRGVNTEAFF
TGTGCCAGCAGCCAAAGGGGAGTGAACACTGAAGCTTTCTTT